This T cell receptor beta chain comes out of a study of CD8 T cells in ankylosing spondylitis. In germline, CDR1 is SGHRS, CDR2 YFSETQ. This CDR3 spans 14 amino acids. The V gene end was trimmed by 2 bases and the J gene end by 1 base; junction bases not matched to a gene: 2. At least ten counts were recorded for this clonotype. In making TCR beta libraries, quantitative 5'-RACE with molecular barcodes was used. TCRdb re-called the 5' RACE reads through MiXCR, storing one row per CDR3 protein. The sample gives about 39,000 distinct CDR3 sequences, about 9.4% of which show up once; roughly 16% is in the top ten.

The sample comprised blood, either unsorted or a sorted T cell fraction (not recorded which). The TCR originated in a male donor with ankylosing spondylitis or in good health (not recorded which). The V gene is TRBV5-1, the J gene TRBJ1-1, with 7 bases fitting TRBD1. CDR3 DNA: TGCGCCAGCAGCTTACAGGGGACGAACACTGAAGCTTTCTTT. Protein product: CASSLQGTNTEAFF.